This paragraph reports one T cell receptor (beta chain). RNA amounts of roughly 0.5 to 1 ug underwent reverse transcription with random hexamers. TCRdb re-derived calls from the immunoSEQ multiplex PCR reads in MiXCR, one entry per CDR3 protein. Seen here are some 180,000 distinct CDR3 sequences, 90% to 95% observed once, and the top ten hold around 0.1%. These data are taken from a study of CD8 T cells in Susac syndrome. Healthy donors served as age- and sex-matched controls. The CD8+ and CD4+ T cells were isolated magnetically using a negative isolation approach, whereas the TEMRA cells were enriched by FACS. V lost 6 bases to trimming and J lost 5 bases; unmatched junction nucleotides: 4. Germline V gene lookup returns CDR1 SGHTA and CDR2 FQGTGA. The CDR3 is 13 residues long.

Sequenced material: CD4+ T cells from PBMCs. The genes are TRBV7-3 and TRBJ1-1; TRBD1 agrees at 9 bases. The TCR comes from a human donor in good health. CDR3 sequence: CASREQGATEAFF. The CDR3 nucleotides read TGTGCCAGCAGGGAACAGGGGGCAACTGAAGCTTTCTTT.